The sequence of this TCR beta chain was determined in a study of shared clonotypes between healthy human individuals (dated by TCRdb to about 2020). Regarding the research as a whole: A couple of women and three men aged 18 to 49 years were included in the cohort. To estimate repertoire size and how much clonotype sharing occurs between individuals, the study deeply sequenced the blood TCR repertoires of five healthy adults. For each donor, CD4 naive and CD4 memory were each run on three plates, CD8 naive on two plates, and CD8 memory on one plate. Per donor, leukapheresis produced somewhere between about 0.94 and 9 billion PBMCs. Libraries were prepared and TCR repertoires were sequenced by different laboratories using diverse techniques, in order to increase sequencing depth and limit assay-specific biases.

From the cysteine through the phenylalanine, the CDR3 covers 11 amino acids. Left in the record is the CDR3 DNA by itself, 33 bases read in frame from the first base. Looking up the germline V gene (reference sequence) yields CDR1 LNHDA and CDR2 SQIVND. The trim is 3 bases for V and 10 bases for J, with a gap of 7 bases between the germline ends. Here is what the overall study found, with its caveats: Because the study included only a small number of donors, the genetic and exposure-history diversity represented was limited. Pairwise subsampling led to the expectation that sequencing depth would affect the degree of clonotype sharing among donors. Sampling was restricted to blood, and TCR repertoires in tissues likely differ from the TCR repertoires found in blood. Incomplete sequencing was indicated by rarefaction of sorted-subset datasets, despite the large sequencing depth. When several donors were compared, the shared fraction of clonotypes was about 5% for naive CD4, 3.5% to 4% for naive CD8, roughly 2.5% for memory CD4, and 0.4% for memory CD8. Naive subsets generally had larger estimated clonotype richness than memory subsets. Clonotypes shared by all four sorted-subset donors showed higher generation probabilities than non-shared clonotypes.

The donors were healthy, HIV-negative adults who had no recently reported acute infections or vaccinations. Only Caucasian adults living in Nashville, Tennessee, USA were represented among the donors. CD4+ T cells were enriched through magnetic negative selection, after which naive cells were positively selected on CD45RA and the remaining negative fraction served as the memory subset. Blood was obtained by leukapheresis, after which PBMCs were separated by Ficoll-Histopaque density gradient centrifugation and cryopreserved in liquid nitrogen vapor phase. Analytical flow cytometry was used to check the purity and quantity of each magnetically sorted T cell population. Genomic DNA was isolated from every sorted fraction and measured by UV absorbance on a Nanodrop 2000c. Using the deep immunoSEQ assay, TCR CDR3 regions were amplified from genomic DNA by multiplex PCR. For each cell subset, the extracted genomic DNA was distributed evenly across all wells of several immunoSEQ 96-well plates, and each plate served as one replicate. For sorted subsets, 150 to 200 ng genomic DNA, equal to about 30,000 T cell genomes, was loaded into each replicate PCR. Purified libraries were measured with a Qubit 3.0 fluorometer, size-checked on a Bioanalyzer 2100, and measured again with the KAPA Library Quantification kit. Each immunoSEQ 96-well plate was sequenced on its own single-read 150-cycle Illumina NextSeq 550 flow cell. Per the authors' processing: The immunoSEQ output contained only junctional sequences without quality scores, so filtering could not match that applied to full-length reads. To assign V/J genes and CDR3, sequences were annotated using PyIR, a Python wrapper for IgBLAST v1.9, with IMGT germline references. Reads were removed for weak V/J assignments (E-value above 1e-6), missing CDR3, stop codons, out-of-frame junctions, or ambiguous translated residues. V3J clonotypes were defined as sequences sharing the same inferred V gene, J gene, and CDR3 amino acid sequence. Percentage overlap between repertoires was calculated by dividing the number of shared unique clonotypes by the size of the smaller repertoire. Repertoire richness was assessed with RTK rarefaction, the Chao1 estimator, and Recon v2.1 estimates of unobserved clonotypes. Generation probabilities for all TCRbeta clonotypes obtained by the gDNA method from a few donors were computed using OLGA. TCRdb's version of the immuneACCESS table is confined to in-frame rearrangements and falls short of the full clone set. An unresolved V gene accounts for under half of the shortfall where checked; the remainder is of unknown origin. The V and J calls and the clone size are those of that table, but D and trimming were determined from the DNA. Counted in this sample were 2.3 million or so clones; approximately 93% of them appeared once. The ten biggest clones cover 0.39% of the sample.

This clone is a singleton in its sample. No antigen is known for it. No base-level quality is on record; no much larger clone is a single base apart. This receptor was taken from a man aged 18 to 30 in good health. Some clones in this sample may be carry-over from other donors' samples. This chain joins TRBV19 to TRBJ2-4, with no confident D gene call. The sample comprised naive CD4+ T cells from PBMCs. What the cell subset or site label conveys for this sample: CD45RA+ positively selected. Here is the DNA: TGTGCCAGTAGTATGGGTGTGATTCAGTACTTC. It specifies CASSMGVIQYF.